This T cell receptor beta chain derives from a study of CD8 T cells in ankylosing spondylitis. Findings of the study overall: The clones that were linked to disease were reported to be significantly enriched in matched synovial fluid samples from ankylosing spondylitis patients. Previously reported in reactive arthritis synovial fluid and blood were some of the motif variants.

TCRdb called the 5' RACE reads again in MiXCR, with one record for every CDR3 protein. The table shows just under 95,000 distinct CDR3 sequences, with roughly 9.6% occurring only once. This clonotype was counted at least ten times. Its antigen remains unidentified. J was trimmed by 2 bases and V by 5 bases; bases with no gene match: 7. CDR3 length: 15 amino acids. This receptor was taken from a male donor with ankylosing spondylitis or in good health (not recorded which). The V call is TRBV12-3 or TRBV12-4, the J call TRBJ2-7, with 9 bases matching TRBD1. The material sequenced was blood, either unsorted or a sorted T cell fraction (not recorded which). CDR3 sequence (DNA): TGTGCCAGCAGTCGATCACAGGGGGCGGCCTACGAGCAGTACTTC. Protein: CASSRSQGAAYEQYF.